This TCR beta chain was sequenced during a study of T cells after yellow fever vaccination. The CDR3 spans 16 residues. V lost 3 bases and J 15 bases, leaving 27 bases between the germline ends. Germline lookup yields CDR1 DFQATT and CDR2 SNEGSKA (reference sequence). This clonotype came up many times. TCRdb reanalysed the 5' RACE reads using MiXCR and keeps one entry per CDR3 protein. The table lists approximately 120,000 distinct CDR3 sequences, under 8.5% of them singletons. This sequence originates from a man between 18 and 29 years old who received the YFV17D yellow fever vaccine. Material: CD4+ T cells sorted from PBMCs, obtained more than 8 days after the first yellow fever vaccination. The rearrangement joins TRBV20-1 to TRBJ2-6, with D hard to call. The CDR3 sequence is CSARALEPPEFWALTF. CDR3 DNA sequence: TGCAGTGCTAGGGCCCTAGAGCCCCCTGAATTCTGGGCCCTGACTTTC.